This TCR beta chain is from a study of T cells in Graves' hyperthyroidism and ophthalmopathy. Overall study context: Peripheral blood was acquired at first diagnosis, ahead of any therapy whatsoever.

Authors of the study amplified TCR beta CDR3 regions from RNA transcripts. Primed by the HTBI set, a first-round RT-PCR was run on the TCR CDR3. MiXCR, applied by TCRdb to the multiplex PCR reads, yields one record per CDR3 protein. The sample has around 580,000 distinct CDR3 sequences; around 17% are singletons. This clonotype has at least ten counts. Germline values: CDR1 DFQATT, CDR2 SNEGSKA (reference sequence). Trimming took off 1 base at V and 5 bases at J, with 14 bases between the two ends. The CDR3 has 14 amino acids. Source material: blood. This receptor was obtained from a woman between 18 and 29 years old with Graves' hyperthyroidism. This chain links TRBV20-1 with TRBJ2-5; D ambiguous. CDR3 bases: TGCAGTGCTAGAGTGGTCCCGGTTGGGGAGACCCAGTACTTC. This codes for CSARVVPVGETQYF.